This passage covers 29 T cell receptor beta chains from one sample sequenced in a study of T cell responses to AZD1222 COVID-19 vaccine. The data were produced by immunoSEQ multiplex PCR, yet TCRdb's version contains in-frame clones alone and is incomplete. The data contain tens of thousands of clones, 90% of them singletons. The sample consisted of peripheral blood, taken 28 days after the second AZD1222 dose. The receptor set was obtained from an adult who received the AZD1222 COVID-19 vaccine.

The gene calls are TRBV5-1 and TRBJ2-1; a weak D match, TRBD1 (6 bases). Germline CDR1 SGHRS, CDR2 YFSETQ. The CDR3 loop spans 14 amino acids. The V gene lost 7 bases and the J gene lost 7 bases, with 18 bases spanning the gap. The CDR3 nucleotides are TGCGCCAGCGAAGCAACCGCAGGGGTTAATGAGCAGTTCTTC. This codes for CASEATAGVNEQFF.

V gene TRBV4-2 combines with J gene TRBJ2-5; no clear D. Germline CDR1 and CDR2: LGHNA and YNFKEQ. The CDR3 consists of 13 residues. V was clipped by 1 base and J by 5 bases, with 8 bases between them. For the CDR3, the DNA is TGTGCCAGCAGCCAAGGACCTGGGGAGACCCAGTACTTC. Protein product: CASSQGPGETQYF.

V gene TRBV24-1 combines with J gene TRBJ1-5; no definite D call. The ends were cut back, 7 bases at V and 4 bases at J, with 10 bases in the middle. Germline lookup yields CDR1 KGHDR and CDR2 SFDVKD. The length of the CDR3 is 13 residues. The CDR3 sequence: CATRTRVNQPQHF. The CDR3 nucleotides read TGTGCCACCAGGACTCGGGTTAATCAGCCCCAGCATTTT.

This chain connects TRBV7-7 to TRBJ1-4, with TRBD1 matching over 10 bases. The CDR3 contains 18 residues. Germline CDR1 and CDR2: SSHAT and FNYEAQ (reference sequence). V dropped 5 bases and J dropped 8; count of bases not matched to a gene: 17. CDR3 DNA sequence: TGTGCCAGCAGCCCCGGGCCGGGAGGGGACAGGGGAAACGAAAAACTGTTTTTT. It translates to CASSPGPGGDRGNEKLFF.

The CDR3 DNA sequence: TGTGCCATCAGTGATTCTAGTGAGCAGTTCTTC. Translation: CAISDSSEQFF. This chain joins TRBV10-3 and TRBJ2-1; D call uncertain. Germline CDR1 ENHRY, CDR2 SYGVKD. CDR3 length: 11 residues. The V end was cut by 3 bases, the J end by 9 bases, with 6 bases between.

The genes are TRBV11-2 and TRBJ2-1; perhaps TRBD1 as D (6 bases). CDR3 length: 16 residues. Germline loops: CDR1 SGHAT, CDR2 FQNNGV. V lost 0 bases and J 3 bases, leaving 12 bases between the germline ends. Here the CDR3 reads CASSLERGTHYNEQFF. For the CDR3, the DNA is TGTGCCAGCAGCTTAGAGAGGGGGACACACTACAATGAGCAGTTCTTC.

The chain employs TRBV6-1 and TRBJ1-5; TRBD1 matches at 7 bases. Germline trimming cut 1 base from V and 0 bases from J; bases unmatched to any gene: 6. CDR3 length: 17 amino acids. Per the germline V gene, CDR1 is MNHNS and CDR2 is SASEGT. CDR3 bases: TGTGCCAGCAGTGAAGGTGTCAGGGGGTATAGCAATCAGCCCCAGCATTTT. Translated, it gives CASSEGVRGYSNQPQHF.

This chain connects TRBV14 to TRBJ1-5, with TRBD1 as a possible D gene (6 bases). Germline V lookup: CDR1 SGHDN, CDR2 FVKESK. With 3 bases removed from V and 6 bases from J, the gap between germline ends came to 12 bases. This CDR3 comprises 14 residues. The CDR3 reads CASSQSGVSQPQHF. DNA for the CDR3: TGTGCCAGCAGCCAGTCAGGGGTGAGTCAGCCCCAGCATTTT.

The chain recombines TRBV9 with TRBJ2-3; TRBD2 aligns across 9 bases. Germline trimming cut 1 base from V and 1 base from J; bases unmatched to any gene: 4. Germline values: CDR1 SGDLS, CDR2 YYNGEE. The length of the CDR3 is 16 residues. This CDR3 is CASSVQSSGGTDTQYF. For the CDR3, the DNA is TGTGCCAGCAGCGTACAGTCTAGCGGGGGCACAGATACGCAGTATTTT.

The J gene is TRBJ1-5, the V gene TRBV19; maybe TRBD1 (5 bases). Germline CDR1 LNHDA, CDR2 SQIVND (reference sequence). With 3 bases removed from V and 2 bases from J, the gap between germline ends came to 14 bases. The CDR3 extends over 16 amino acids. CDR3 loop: CASSIWRGDGNQPQHF. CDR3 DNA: TGTGCCAGTAGTATTTGGAGGGGAGATGGCAATCAGCCCCAGCATTTT.

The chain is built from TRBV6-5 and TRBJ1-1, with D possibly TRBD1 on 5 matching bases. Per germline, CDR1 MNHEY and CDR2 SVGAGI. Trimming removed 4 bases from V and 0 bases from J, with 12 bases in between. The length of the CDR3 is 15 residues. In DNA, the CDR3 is TGTGCCAGCAGTTGGGACGGAAAAATGAACACTGAAGCTTTCTTT. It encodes CASSWDGKMNTEAFF.

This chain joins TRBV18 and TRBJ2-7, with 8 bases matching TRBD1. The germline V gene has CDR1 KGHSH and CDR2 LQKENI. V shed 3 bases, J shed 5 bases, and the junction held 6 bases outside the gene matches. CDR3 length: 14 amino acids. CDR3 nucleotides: TGTGCCAGCTCACCTAGACAGGGGAGCGACGAGCAGTACTTC. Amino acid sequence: CASSPRQGSDEQYF.

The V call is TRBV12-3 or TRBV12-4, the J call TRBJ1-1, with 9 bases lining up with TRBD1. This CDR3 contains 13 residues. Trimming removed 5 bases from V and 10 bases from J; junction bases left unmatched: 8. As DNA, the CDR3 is TGTGCCAGCAGTCCCGGGACAGGGTTAGGAGCTTTCTTT. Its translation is CASSPGTGLGAFF.

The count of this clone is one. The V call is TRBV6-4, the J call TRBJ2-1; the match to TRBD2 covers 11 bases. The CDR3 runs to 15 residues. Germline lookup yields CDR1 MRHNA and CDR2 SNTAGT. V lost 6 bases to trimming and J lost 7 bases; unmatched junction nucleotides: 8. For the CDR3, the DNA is TGTGCCAGCAGCCGACTAGCGGGGTCCAAGAATGAGCAGTTCTTC. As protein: CASSRLAGSKNEQFF.

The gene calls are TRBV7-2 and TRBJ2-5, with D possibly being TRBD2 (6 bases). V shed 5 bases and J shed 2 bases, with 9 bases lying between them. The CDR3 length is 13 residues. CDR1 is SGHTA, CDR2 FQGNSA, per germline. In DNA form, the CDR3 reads TGTGCCAGCAGCCCTGCGGGGCAAGAGACCCAGTACTTC. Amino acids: CASSPAGQETQYF.

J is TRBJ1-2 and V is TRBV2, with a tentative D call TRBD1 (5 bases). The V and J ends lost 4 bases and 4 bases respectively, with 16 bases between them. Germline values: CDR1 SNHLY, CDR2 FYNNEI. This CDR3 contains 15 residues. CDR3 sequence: CASSAPSWGGYGYTF. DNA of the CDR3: TGTGCCAGCAGTGCTCCCTCTTGGGGCGGCTATGGCTACACCTTC.

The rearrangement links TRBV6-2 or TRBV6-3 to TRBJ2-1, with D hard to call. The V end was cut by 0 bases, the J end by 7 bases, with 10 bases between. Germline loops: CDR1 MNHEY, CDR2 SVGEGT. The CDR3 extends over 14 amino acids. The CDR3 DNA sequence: TGTGCCAGCAGTTACTCGATTAGAAGAAATGAGCAGTTCTTC. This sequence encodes CASSYSIRRNEQFF.

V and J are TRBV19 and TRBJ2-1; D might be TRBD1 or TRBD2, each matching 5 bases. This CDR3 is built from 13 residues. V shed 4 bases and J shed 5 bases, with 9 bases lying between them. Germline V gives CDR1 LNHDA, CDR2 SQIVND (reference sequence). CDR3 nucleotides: TGTGCCAGTAGTAGGGGGATAAACAATGAGCAGTTCTTC. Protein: CASSRGINNEQFF.

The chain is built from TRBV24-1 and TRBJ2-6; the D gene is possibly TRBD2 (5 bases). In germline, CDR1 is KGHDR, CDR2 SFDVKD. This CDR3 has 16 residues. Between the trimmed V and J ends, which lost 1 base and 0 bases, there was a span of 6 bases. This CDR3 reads CATSDFRDSGANVLTF. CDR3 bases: TGTGCCACCAGTGATTTTCGGGACTCTGGGGCCAACGTCCTGACTTTC.

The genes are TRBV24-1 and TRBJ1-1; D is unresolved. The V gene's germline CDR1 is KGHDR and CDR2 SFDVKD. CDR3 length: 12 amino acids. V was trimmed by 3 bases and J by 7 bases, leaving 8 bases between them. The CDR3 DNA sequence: TGTGCCACCAGTGATCTGGACGGTGAAGCTTTCTTT. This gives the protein CATSDLDGEAFF.

The CDR3 DNA sequence: TGTGCCAGTAAGCGCGCGGCGAGGGAGGCAACTAATGAAAAACTGTTTTTT. Its translation is CASKRAAREATNEKLFF. The rearrangement uses TRBV19 and TRBJ1-4; D remains unclear. Trimming removed 7 bases from V and 0 bases from J, with 18 bases in between. CDR3 length: 17 amino acids. Germline assignment: CDR1 LNHDA and CDR2 SQIVND (reference sequence). The variable domain in full, completed from reference TRBV19 and TRBJ1-4, reads DGGITQSPKYLFRKEGQNVTLSCEQNLNHDAMYWYRQDPGQGLRLIYYSQIVNDFQKGDIAEGYSVSREKKESFPLTVTSAQKNPTAFYLCASKRAAREATNEKLFFGSGTQLSVL.

The CDR3: CASSALVGTDRPYEQYF. The CDR3 DNA reads TGTGCCAGCAGTGCTCTAGTCGGGACAGACCGTCCCTACGAGCAGTACTTC. The rearrangement links TRBV6-1 to TRBJ2-7, with 7 bases matching TRBD1. This CDR3 region has 17 residues. Trimming at V came to 4 bases and at J to 2 bases, leaving 14 bases not matched to a gene. CDR1 MNHNS and CDR2 SASEGT come from the germline V gene.

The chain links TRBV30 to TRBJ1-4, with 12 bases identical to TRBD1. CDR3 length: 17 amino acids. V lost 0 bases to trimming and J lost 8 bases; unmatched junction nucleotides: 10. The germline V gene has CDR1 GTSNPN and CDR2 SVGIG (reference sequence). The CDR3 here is CAWSVPGQGAPGEKLFF. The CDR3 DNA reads TGTGCCTGGAGTGTACCGGGACAGGGGGCGCCGGGAGAAAAACTGTTTTTT. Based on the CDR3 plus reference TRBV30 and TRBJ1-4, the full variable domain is SQTIHQWPATLVQPVGSPLSLECTVEGTSNPNLYWYRQAAGRGLQLLFYSVGIGQISSEVPQNLSASRPQDRQFILSSKKLLLSDSGFYLCAWSVPGQGAPGEKLFFGSGTQLSVL.

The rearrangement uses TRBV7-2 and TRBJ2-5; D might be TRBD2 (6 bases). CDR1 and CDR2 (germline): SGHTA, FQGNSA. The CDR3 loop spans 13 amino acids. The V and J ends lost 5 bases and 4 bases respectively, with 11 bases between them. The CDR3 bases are TGTGCCAGCAGCGTGTCAGCGGGAGAGACCCAGTACTTC. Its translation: CASSVSAGETQYF.

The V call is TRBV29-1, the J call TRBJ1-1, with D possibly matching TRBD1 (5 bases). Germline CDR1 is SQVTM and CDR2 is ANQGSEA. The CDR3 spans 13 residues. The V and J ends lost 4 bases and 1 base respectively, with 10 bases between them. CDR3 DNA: TGCAGCGTTGTGGGGGGGTCGAACACTGAAGCTTTCTTT. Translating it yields CSVVGGSNTEAFF.

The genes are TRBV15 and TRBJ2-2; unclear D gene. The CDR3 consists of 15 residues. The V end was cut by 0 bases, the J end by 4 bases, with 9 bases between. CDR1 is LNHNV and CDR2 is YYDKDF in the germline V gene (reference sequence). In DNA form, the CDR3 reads TGTGCCACCAGCAGAGATCGGACGGGCACCGGGGAGCTGTTTTTT. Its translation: CATSRDRTGTGELFF.

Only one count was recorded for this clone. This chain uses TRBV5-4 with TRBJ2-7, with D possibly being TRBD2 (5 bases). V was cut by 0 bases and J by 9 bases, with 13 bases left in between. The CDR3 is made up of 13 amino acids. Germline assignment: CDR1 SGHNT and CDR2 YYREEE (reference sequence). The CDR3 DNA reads TGTGCCAGCAGCTTGGTGGCGGGCGTAAGGCAGTACTTC. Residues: CASSLVAGVRQYF.

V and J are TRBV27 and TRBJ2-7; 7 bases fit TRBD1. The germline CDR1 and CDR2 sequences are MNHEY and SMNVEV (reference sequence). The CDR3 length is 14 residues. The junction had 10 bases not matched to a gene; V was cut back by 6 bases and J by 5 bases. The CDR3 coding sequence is TGTGCCAGCAGCCTGGCCTGGGACAGCCACGAGCAGTACTTC. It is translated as CASSLAWDSHEQYF.

The CDR3 DNA reads TGTGCCAGCACCGTGGGACTAGCGGGGGACGAGCAGTACTTC. The encoded protein is CASTVGLAGDEQYF. This chain links TRBV28 with TRBJ2-7; 14 nucleotides match TRBD2. Germline loops: CDR1 MDHEN, CDR2 SYDVKM. The CDR3 is made up of 14 amino acids. V was pared by 7 bases and J by 5 bases, with 4 bases of the junction left unmatched.